Described below is a single T cell receptor beta chain sequence and its context. Its specificity is unknown. The PCR had 60 Vbeta and 13 Jbeta primers. Measured with immunoSEQ multiplex PCR; TCRdb has only the in-frame clones, and not every one. The sample consists of some 190,000 clones, 87% of them appearing once. This record comes from a study of cytomegalovirus exposure and HLA in healthy donors. Study-wide results and limits: Several of the most significant clusters appeared linked to common viral pathogens, based on a later analysis. It was likely that a cluster of highly shared sequence variants was a sequencing artifact. The authors later found TCR association rates varying by HLA locus, with DRB1 most and HLA-C fewest. Both high specificity and high sensitivity reportedly marked the classifier's diagnosis of cytomegalovirus status.

This CDR3 comprises 16 residues. The V gene end was trimmed by 1 base and the J gene end by 4 bases; junction bases not matched to a gene: 3. Germline-derived CDR1 and CDR2 are LNHNV and YYDKDF (reference sequence). This TCR derives from a boy aged 2-15 years in good health and CMV-seronegative. The J gene is TRBJ2-3, the V gene TRBV15; TRBD1 agrees at 12 bases. The sequencing input was PBMCs. The CDR3 DNA is TGTGCCACCAGCAGAGGGGGACAGGGGGCCGCAGATACGCAGTATTTT. This sequence encodes CATSRGGQGAADTQYF. The full variable domain, with the rest looked up from reference TRBV15 and TRBJ2-3, is DAMVIQNPRYQVTQFGKPVTLSCSQTLNHNVMYWYQQKSSQAPKLLFHYYDKDFNNEADTPDNFQSRRPNTSFCFLDIRSPGLGDTAMYLCATSRGGQGAADTQYFGPGTRLTVL.